This T cell receptor beta chain was recorded in a study of blood T cell repertoires in COVID-19. Study background: Sites across the United States, Italy and Spain contributed samples from acute and convalescent COVID-19. From T cells, B-cell-depleted T cells, or PBMCs came the material, which was cDNA or gDNA.

Per the original methods: Estimated nucleated cell counts came from reference gene primer amplification. The protocol was immunoSEQ multiplex PCR, while the TCRdb copy is restricted to in-frame clones and leaves out a portion. D and trimming come from the DNA, and the V and J calls and clone size come from that table. The sample has under 9,000 clones, around 84% seen once. This clone was found once. The clonotype comes from a human donor in a cohort sampled during active COVID-19. The specimen sequenced was peripheral blood.

The CDR3 spells CASRSRGADYEQYF. CDR3 nucleotides: TGTGCCAGCCGGAGTCGCGGGGCGGACTACGAGCAGTACTTC. This sequence joins TRBV3-1 (or the pseudogene TRBV3-2) and TRBJ2-7; D is perhaps TRBD2 (6 bases). Germline V gene lookup returns CDR1 LGHDT and CDR2 YNNKEL (reference sequence). The length of the CDR3 is 14 residues. Deletions cut 8 bases from V and 3 bases from J, with 17 bases between.